A single sample gave rise to the 14 T cell receptor beta chains below, sequenced in a study of PD-1 blockade in classical Hodgkin lymphoma. TCRdb's copy holds only in-frame clones and misses some; the assay was immunoSEQ multiplex PCR. The table shows around 46,000 clones, with around 90% occurring only once. Stated time point: cycle 4 day 1 (C4D1), after less than 7 weeks of nivolumab. Each and every patient relapsed after autologous stem cell transplantation, and patients got differing brentuximab vedotin exposure. This sample comprised peripheral blood mononuclear cells (PBMCs), obtained before the fourth cycle of nivolumab. These receptors came from a human donor with classical Hodgkin lymphoma.

This chain connects TRBV6-1 to TRBJ1-2; no clear D gene. From germline, CDR1 is MNHNS and CDR2 SASEGT. This CDR3 region has 15 residues. Trimming cost V 5 bases and J 1 base, with 14 bases left between them. The CDR3 DNA follows: TGTGCCAGCAGTCCCAACGCCCAGGTTAACTATGGCTACACCTTC. Its translation is CASSPNAQVNYGYTF.

The CDR3 protein is CASSLNSGGRTDTQYF. The CDR3 nucleotides read TGTGCCAGCAGCTTAAATTCTGGCGGTCGCACAGATACGCAGTATTTT. The rearrangement uses TRBV11-2 and TRBJ2-3, with D hard to call. Trimming took off 2 bases at V and 1 base at J, with 13 bases between the two ends. Germline V gene lookup returns CDR1 SGHAT and CDR2 FQNNGV. CDR3 size: 16 residues.

The rearrangement joins TRBV5-1 to TRBJ2-7, with D possibly matching TRBD2 (5 bases). The CDR3 is made up of 15 amino acids. V shed 0 bases and J shed 3 bases, with 13 bases lying between them. Germline V gene lookup returns CDR1 SGHRS and CDR2 YFSETQ. The chain's CDR3 is CASSLGGLPFYEQYF. The CDR3 DNA follows: TGCGCCAGCAGCTTGGGAGGGCTCCCTTTCTACGAGCAGTACTTC.

The gene calls are TRBV5-1 and TRBJ2-2; 12 nucleotides match TRBD2. V shed 5 bases and J 5 bases; nucleotides not matched to a gene: 1. Germline V gives CDR1 SGHRS, CDR2 YFSETQ. The CDR3 is 14 residues long. In DNA form, the CDR3 reads TGCGCCAGCAGGACTAGCGGGGGAACCGGGGAGCTGTTTTTT. Protein product: CASRTSGGTGELFF.

The CDR3 DNA follows: TGTGCCAGCAGCGCGCGTAATCGGTTGGGACAGGCGGATGAGACCCAGTACTTC. The encoded protein is CASSARNRLGQADETQYF. The J gene is TRBJ2-5, the V gene TRBV7-9; 8 bases are shared with TRBD1. J gave up 5 bases and V 5 bases, and 19 bases lay outside the gene matches. The CDR3 runs 18 residues. In germline, CDR1 is SEHNR, CDR2 FQNEAQ (reference sequence).

The gene calls are TRBV5-4 and TRBJ2-1, with 9 bases identical to TRBD2. The V gene end was trimmed by 5 bases and the J gene end by 7 bases; junction bases not matched to a gene: 7. Germline V gene lookup returns CDR1 SGHNT and CDR2 YYREEE (reference sequence). The CDR3 loop spans 14 amino acids. DNA for the CDR3: TGTGCCAGCAGGGGGACTAGCCTTGGAAATGAGCAGTTCTTC. Its translation is CASRGTSLGNEQFF.

This clone was found a few times. The chain links TRBV29-1 to TRBJ2-7; 14 positions match TRBD2. CDR3 size: 15 residues. The germline CDR1 and CDR2 sequences are SQVTM and ANQGSEA. V lost 0 bases to trimming and J lost 6 bases; unmatched junction nucleotides: 4. In DNA form, the CDR3 reads TGCAGCGTTGAAGATCTGACTAGCGGGGGGGGCGAGCAGTACTTC. It yields the protein CSVEDLTSGGGEQYF.

The rearrangement joins TRBV6-5 to TRBJ2-7; 7 nucleotides agree with TRBD2. Germline V gene lookup returns CDR1 MNHEY and CDR2 SVGAGI. Trimming at V came to 1 base and at J to 5 bases, leaving 5 bases not matched to a gene. CDR3 length: 14 residues. The CDR3 nucleotides read TGTGCCAGCAGTTACTACGGGAGGTTAAACGAGCAGTACTTC. Translating it yields CASSYYGRLNEQYF.

The rearrangement uses TRBV10-3 and TRBJ1-5; 7 bases agree with TRBD1. Germline loops: CDR1 ENHRY, CDR2 SYGVKD. Trimming removed 6 bases from V and 3 bases from J; junction bases left unmatched: 11. The CDR3 contains 16 residues. As DNA, the CDR3 is TGTGCCATCAGAGCAGGGGGATCCACGAACAATCAGCCCCAGCATTTT. It is translated as CAIRAGGSTNNQPQHF.

This chain links TRBV7-9 with TRBJ1-1; D uncertain. Germline V gives CDR1 SEHNR, CDR2 FQNEAQ (reference sequence). The CDR3 runs 12 residues. V was shortened by 1 base and J by 5 bases, with 5 bases between the two germline ends. CDR3 in amino acids: CASSLGETEAFF. The CDR3 DNA sequence: TGTGCCAGCAGCTTAGGGGAGACTGAAGCTTTCTTT.

The chain employs TRBV2 and TRBJ2-7; D is perhaps TRBD1 (6 bases). The CDR3 consists of 15 residues. Germline CDR1 reads SNHLY; CDR2 reads FYNNEI. Trimming took 6 bases from V and 3 from J, leaving 18 bases between them. The CDR3 here is CASRTNPQGGYEQYF. The CDR3, as DNA: TGTGCCAGCAGAACCAACCCACAGGGTGGCTACGAGCAGTACTTC.

The V call is TRBV5-1, the J call TRBJ2-7; D not certain. Trimming took off 2 bases at V and 4 bases at J, with 7 bases between the two ends. The CDR3 covers 12 residues. In germline, CDR1 is SGHRS, CDR2 YFSETQ. CDR3 DNA sequence: TGCGCCAGCAGCTTCGCTGGATACGAGCAGTACTTC. It specifies CASSFAGYEQYF.

The chain uses TRBV5-4 and TRBJ1-2; D remains unclear. CDR1 SGHNT and CDR2 YYREEE come from the germline V gene (reference sequence). The V and J ends lost 0 bases and 8 bases respectively, with 8 bases between them. The CDR3 sequence is 12 residues long. The CDR3 region has the DNA TGTGCCAGCAGCTTGGACAGACGGGGCTACACCTTC. This encodes CASSLDRRGYTF.

This chain joins TRBV5-4 and TRBJ1-3; D ambiguous. There are 15 residues in the CDR3. Trimming cost V 0 bases and J 0 bases, with 7 bases left between them. Germline V gene data show CDR1 as SGHNT and CDR2 as YYREEE (reference sequence). DNA of the CDR3: TGTGCCAGCAGCTTGGAGGCGCTCTCTGGAAACACCATATATTTT. Translated, it gives CASSLEALSGNTIYF.